This T cell receptor (beta chain) is from a study of blood T cell repertoires in COVID-19. Study at large: T cells, B-cell-depleted T cells, or PBMCs supplied cDNA or gDNA.

Patients of the Seattle cohort, enrolled during active infection, were followed longitudinally. Per the original methods: Scientists estimated how many nucleated cells there were by amplifying reference gene primers. Some clones are missing from TCRdb's copy, which holds only in-frame ones; the method was immunoSEQ multiplex PCR. The V and J calls and clone size are taken from that table; D and trimming were inferred from the DNA. This sample has around 460,000 clones, with approximately 90% found just once. This CDR3 contains 15 residues. Trimming left V 2 bases short and J 3 bases short, with 12 bases between. Germline assignment: CDR1 SGHNT and CDR2 YYREEE (reference sequence).

The sequencing sample was made of peripheral blood. This sequence joins TRBV5-4 and TRBJ2-1; the D gene is possibly TRBD2 (6 bases). This TCR was sampled from a man aged 18 to 35 with COVID-19, enrolled during active disease. Here the CDR3 DNA reads TGTGCCAGCAGCTTCGGAGGGAGATGCTACAATGAGCAGTTCTTC. It translates to CASSFGGRCYNEQFF.